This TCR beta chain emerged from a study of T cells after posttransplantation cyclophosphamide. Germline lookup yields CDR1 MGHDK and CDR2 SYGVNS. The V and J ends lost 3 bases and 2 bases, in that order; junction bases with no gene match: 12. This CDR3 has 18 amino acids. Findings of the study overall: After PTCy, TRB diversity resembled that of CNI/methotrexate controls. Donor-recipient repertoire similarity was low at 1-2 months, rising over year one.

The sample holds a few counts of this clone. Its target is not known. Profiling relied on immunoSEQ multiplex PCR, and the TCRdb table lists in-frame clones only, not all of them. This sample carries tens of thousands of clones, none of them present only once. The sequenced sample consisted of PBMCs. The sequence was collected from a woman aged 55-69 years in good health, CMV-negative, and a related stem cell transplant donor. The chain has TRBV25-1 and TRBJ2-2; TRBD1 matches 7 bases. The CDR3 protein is CASSEGGQVRENTGELFF. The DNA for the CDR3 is TGTGCCAGCAGTGAGGGCGGACAGGTGAGGGAAAACACCGGGGAGCTGTTTTTT. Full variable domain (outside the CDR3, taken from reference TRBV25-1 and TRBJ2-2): EADIYQTPRYLVIGTGKKITLECSQTMGHDKMYWYQQDPGMELHLIHYSYGVNSTEKGDLSSESTVSRIRTEHFPLTLESARPSHTSQYLCASSEGGQVRENTGELFFGEGSRLTVL.